The 30 T cell receptor beta chains given below trace back to one sample, sequenced in a study of blood T cell repertoires in COVID-19. Repertoires were generated with immunoSEQ multiplex PCR, while TCRdb's copy carries only in-frame clones and drops some. This table holds some 150,000 clones, approximately 84% found once. The sample comprised peripheral blood. The receptors originated from a human donor with acute or convalescent COVID-19. The donor label of this sample is uncertain.

This chain joins TRBV2 and TRBJ2-1; no clear D gene. The CDR3 covers 14 residues. V was shortened by 8 bases and J by 6 bases, with 17 bases between the two germline ends. The germline V gene encodes CDR1 SNHLY and CDR2 FYNNEI. CDR3 DNA: TGTGCCAGCGCAGCTTCAACTTCGGGCAATGAGCAGTTCTTC. It is translated as CASAASTSGNEQFF.

This clone has a handful of counts. The chain links TRBV19 to TRBJ1-1; 9 bases match TRBD1. This CDR3 spans 19 amino acids. The germline V gene encodes CDR1 LNHDA and CDR2 SQIVND (reference sequence). J lost 1 base, V lost 0 bases, and 12 bases had no gene match. CDR3 sequence reads: CASSIDPPGQGRQNTEAFF. The DNA for the CDR3 is TGTGCCAGTAGTATAGATCCGCCCGGACAGGGGAGGCAGAACACTGAAGCTTTCTTT.

The rearrangement joins TRBV28 to TRBJ2-7, with a tentative D call TRBD2 (6 bases). With 3 bases removed from V and 2 bases from J, the gap between germline ends came to 11 bases. The CDR3 covers 14 residues. Germline values: CDR1 MDHEN, CDR2 SYDVKM. CDR3 in amino acids: CASSFEGGTYEQYF. The CDR3 nucleotides read TGTGCCAGCAGTTTTGAGGGAGGAACCTACGAGCAGTACTTC.

This clone was seen once. The chain carries TRBV18 and TRBJ1-1; TRBD1 matches 11 bases. After removal of 6 bases from V and 1 base from J, the junction contained 10 bases not matched to a gene. The CDR3 contains 17 residues. Germline V gene lookup returns CDR1 KGHSH and CDR2 LQKENI. CDR3 loop: CASSRDRGEIRNTEAFF. The CDR3 DNA reads as TGTGCCAGCTCGCGGGACAGGGGGGAGATTAGGAACACTGAAGCTTTCTTT. The variable domain in full, with the rest retrieved from reference TRBV18 and TRBJ1-1, is NAGVMQNPRHLVRRRGQEARLRCSPMKGHSHVYWYRQLPEEGLKFMVYLQKENIIDESGMPKERFSAEFPKEGPSILRIQQVVRGDSAAYFCASSRDRGEIRNTEAFFGQGTRLTVV.

This clone appeared a few times. V gene TRBV9 combines with J gene TRBJ2-7; D may be TRBD2 (6 bases). This CDR3 region has 14 residues. The germline V gene encodes CDR1 SGDLS and CDR2 YYNGEE. Trimming took off 1 base at V and 4 bases at J, with 12 bases between the two ends. For the CDR3, the DNA is TGTGCCAGCAGCGTATCAAATGGAGGGTACGAGCAGTACTTC. Encoded protein: CASSVSNGGYEQYF.

V usage is TRBV30 and J usage is TRBJ1-4; TRBD1 agrees at 8 bases. This CDR3 has 14 amino acids. Germline-derived CDR1 and CDR2 are GTSNPN and SVGIG (reference sequence). Losses at the gene ends were 4 bases for V and 6 bases for J; bases not matched to a gene: 7. The CDR3: CAWNRGRMDEKLFF. CDR3 in DNA: TGTGCCTGGAACAGGGGGAGAATGGATGAAAAACTGTTTTTT. The full variable domain, rest sourced from reference TRBV30 and TRBJ1-4, is SQTIHQWPATLVQPVGSPLSLECTVEGTSNPNLYWYRQAAGRGLQLLFYSVGIGQISSEVPQNLSASRPQDRQFILSSKKLLLSDSGFYLCAWNRGRMDEKLFFGSGTQLSVL.

This clone was detected only once. The chain links TRBV30 to TRBJ2-5; 10 bases align to TRBD2. V gave up 0 bases and J gave up 4 bases; unmatched junction bases: 5. CDR1 and CDR2 from the germline V gene are GTSNPN and SVGIG (reference sequence). CDR3 size: 15 residues. The CDR3 reads CAWSVSGGAGETQYF. The CDR3 region has the DNA TGTGCCTGGAGTGTGAGCGGGGGGGCCGGAGAGACCCAGTACTTC.

The chain combines TRBV15 with TRBJ2-7; D perhaps matches TRBD2 (6 bases). CDR1 and CDR2 from the germline V gene are LNHNV and YYDKDF (reference sequence). This CDR3 has 14 amino acids. V was trimmed by 5 bases and J by 2 bases, leaving 13 bases between them. CDR3 bases: TGTGCCACCAGCTCGGGGGAGCGGGCCTACGAGCAGTACTTC. It codes for CATSSGERAYEQYF.

The CDR3 spells CASSDSDRVTNEKLFF. CDR3 DNA: TGTGCCAGCAGTGACTCGGACAGGGTAACTAATGAAAAACTGTTTTTT. The genes are TRBV6-4 and TRBJ1-4; 8 nucleotides agree with TRBD1. Germline CDR1 MRHNA, CDR2 SNTAGT. The CDR3 has 16 residues. V was clipped by 0 bases and J by 1 base; unmatched bases: 1.

The V and J genes are TRBV15 and TRBJ1-2, with 8 nucleotides matching TRBD1. CDR3 length: 15 residues. With V trimmed by 1 base and J by 7 bases, 8 bases remained unmatched. The germline V gene has CDR1 LNHNV and CDR2 YYDKDF (reference sequence). The CDR3 region has the DNA TGTGCCACCAGCAGAGGAGGTCAGGGGGCAGGTGGCTACACCTTC. Translation gives CATSRGGQGAGGYTF. Looking up the rest from reference TRBV15 and TRBJ1-2 gives the full variable domain: DAMVIQNPRYQVTQFGKPVTLSCSQTLNHNVMYWYQQKSSQAPKLLFHYYDKDFNNEADTPDNFQSRRPNTSFCFLDIRSPGLGDTAMYLCATSRGGQGAGGYTFGSGTRLTVV.

This rearrangement joins TRBV5-4 to TRBJ1-1; D gene uncertain. This CDR3 contains 12 residues. Germline loops: CDR1 SGHNT, CDR2 YYREEE (reference sequence). With 2 bases removed from V and 5 bases from J, the gap between germline ends came to 7 bases. DNA for the CDR3: TGTGCCAGCAGCTTCCCGGGTACTGAAGCTTTCTTT. Its translation: CASSFPGTEAFF. The full variable domain, its missing parts supplied by reference TRBV5-4 and TRBJ1-1, is ETGVTQSPTHLIKTRGQQVTLRCSSQSGHNTVSWYQQALGQGPQFIFQYYREEENGRGNFPPRFSGLQFPNYSSELNVNALELDDSALYLCASSFPGTEAFFGQGTRLTVV.

The chain recombines TRBV11-3 with TRBJ2-2; 11 bases align to TRBD2. Germline lookup yields CDR1 SGHNT and CDR2 YENEEA. J lost 5 bases, V lost 1 base, and 9 bases had no gene match. The CDR3 covers 18 residues. CDR3 nucleotides: TGTGCCAGCAGCTTAGGGAAAATCCTAGCGGGAGGAACCGGGGAGCTGTTTTTT. Its protein is CASSLGKILAGGTGELFF.

The V call is TRBV7-2, the J call TRBJ2-2, with 8 bases fitting TRBD2. The V and J ends lost 4 bases and 4 bases, in that order; junction bases with no gene match: 14. The CDR3 sequence is 18 residues long. Germline CDR1 and CDR2: SGHTA and FQGNSA. The CDR3, as DNA: TGTGCCAGCAGCTCCGGACTAGCAGCCAGCCGGGGCACCGGGGAGCTGTTTTTT. Translated: CASSSGLAASRGTGELFF.

The genes are TRBV29-1 and TRBJ2-2; D gene ambiguous. Germline loops: CDR1 SQVTM, CDR2 ANQGSEA. This CDR3 comprises 14 residues. Between the trimmed V and J ends, which lost 6 bases and 0 bases, there was a span of 11 bases. The CDR3 DNA is TGCAGCGTCCATTCCGGTGCGAACACCGGGGAGCTGTTTTTT. Translated: CSVHSGANTGELFF.

The chain couples TRBV14 to TRBJ1-2; no clear D. Germline V gene sequence: CDR1 SGHDN, CDR2 FVKESK. CDR3 length: 13 residues. With 4 bases removed from V and 2 bases from J, the gap between germline ends came to 8 bases. CDR3 in DNA: TGTGCCAGCAGCCCCACAGTGAACTATGGCTACACCTTC. Translating it yields CASSPTVNYGYTF.

The chain employs TRBV9 and TRBJ2-7, with D perhaps TRBD1 (6 bases). Deletions cut 3 bases from V and 4 bases from J, with 14 bases between. CDR3 length equals 14 residues. CDR1 is SGDLS, CDR2 YYNGEE, per germline. CDR3: CASSADSRFYEQYF. Written as DNA, the CDR3 is TGTGCCAGCAGCGCGGACAGCCGCTTTTACGAGCAGTACTTC.

V gene TRBV5-6 combines with J gene TRBJ1-2; possibly TRBD1 for D (5 bases). This CDR3 has 15 residues. V was shortened by 4 bases and J by 4 bases, with 17 bases between the two germline ends. Germline CDR1 SGHDT, CDR2 YYEEEE. The chain's CDR3 is CASSRNRGASYGYTF. CDR3 in DNA: TGTGCCAGCAGCCGAAATCGTGGGGCCAGCTATGGCTACACCTTC.

This clone appeared a few times. V usage is TRBV5-1 and J usage is TRBJ1-1; D is perhaps TRBD1 (5 bases). The CDR3 has 16 amino acids. Per the germline V gene, CDR1 is SGHRS and CDR2 is YFSETQ. V lost 0 bases, J lost 0 bases, and 12 bases lay in between. The DNA of the CDR3 is TGCGCCAGCAGCTTGGCCTTAGGGGTCATGAACACTGAAGCTTTCTTT. Translation: CASSLALGVMNTEAFF.

The V and J genes are TRBV5-6 and TRBJ1-2, with D perhaps TRBD1 (6 bases). V gave up 3 bases and J gave up 5 bases, with 23 bases separating them. This CDR3 contains 17 residues. The germline gives CDR1 SGHDT, CDR2 YYEEEE. The CDR3, as DNA: TGTGCCAGCAGCTGGGGAAACCGGAGACAGGTGGAGTATGGCTACACCTTC. It codes for CASSWGNRRQVEYGYTF.

The gene calls are TRBV19 and TRBJ1-5, with TRBD1 identical over 7 bases. In germline, CDR1 is LNHDA, CDR2 SQIVND (reference sequence). The CDR3 covers 15 residues. Unmatched junction bases numbered 7, after V lost 8 bases and J lost 0 bases. Here the CDR3 reads CASGEQGYSNQPQHF. The CDR3 DNA reads TGTGCCAGTGGAGAACAGGGGTATAGCAATCAGCCCCAGCATTTT. Full variable domain (missing parts from reference TRBV19 and TRBJ1-5): DGGITQSPKYLFRKEGQNVTLSCEQNLNHDAMYWYRQDPGQGLRLIYYSQIVNDFQKGDIAEGYSVSREKKESFPLTVTSAQKNPTAFYLCASGEQGYSNQPQHFGDGTRLSIL.

This clone was detected once. The chain couples TRBV5-1 to TRBJ1-4; TRBD1 matches at 8 bases. The CDR3 is 18 amino acids. V was pared by 0 bases and J by 5 bases, with 12 bases of the junction left unmatched. Per the germline V gene, CDR1 is SGHRS and CDR2 is YFSETQ. The DNA of the CDR3 is TGCGCCAGCAGCTTGGGGAGCGGACAGGGCCGGAAGAATGAAAAACTGTTTTTT. Protein: CASSLGSGQGRKNEKLFF. The full variable domain, its missing parts supplied by reference TRBV5-1 and TRBJ1-4, is KAGVTQTPRYLIKTRGQQVTLSCSPISGHRSVSWYQQTPGQGLQFLFEYFSETQRNKGNFPGRFSGRQFSNSRSEMNVSTLELGDSALYLCASSLGSGQGRKNEKLFFGSGTQLSVL.

CDR3 in DNA: TGTGCCAGCAGCTTGACCACAGGCGGGGTAAACTATGGCTACACCTTC. Its protein product is CASSLTTGGVNYGYTF. V usage is TRBV5-6 and J usage is TRBJ1-2; D is perhaps TRBD1 (5 bases). CDR1 is SGHDT and CDR2 is YYEEEE in the germline V gene. V was trimmed by 1 base and J by 2 bases, leaving 15 bases between them. This CDR3 region has 16 residues.

The chain links TRBV10-1 to TRBJ1-3; D perhaps matches TRBD1 (5 bases). Germline V gives CDR1 WNHNN, CDR2 SYGVQD (reference sequence). The germline V and J ends were trimmed by 2 bases and 0 bases, with 5 bases remaining between them. This CDR3 has 14 amino acids. The CDR3 DNA follows: TGCGCCAGCAGTGAGGACAGCTCTGGAAACACCATATATTTT. Protein: CASSEDSSGNTIYF.

This chain connects TRBV7-8 to TRBJ2-7; 9 bases are shared with TRBD2. CDR1 SGHVS and CDR2 FQNEAQ come from the germline V gene. This CDR3 contains 16 residues. V was pared by 5 bases and J by 9 bases, with 17 bases of the junction left unmatched. The CDR3 here is CASSPTRLLRREGQYF. CDR3 DNA sequence: TGTGCCAGCAGCCCTACTCGGTTACTGAGGCGGGAGGGGCAGTACTTC.

This clone appeared a few times. This chain links TRBV5-4 with TRBJ2-7; TRBD2 matches 10 bases. In germline, CDR1 is SGHNT, CDR2 YYREEE (reference sequence). The J segment lost 0 bases and the V segment lost 5 bases, leaving 5 bases of the junction unmatched. The CDR3 runs 15 residues. Here the CDR3 DNA reads TGTGCCAGCAGACCAGCGGGGGGGAGCTCCTACGAGCAGTACTTC. This codes for CASRPAGGSSYEQYF. Together with reference TRBV5-4 and TRBJ2-7, the CDR3 gives the full variable domain: ETGVTQSPTHLIKTRGQQVTLRCSSQSGHNTVSWYQQALGQGPQFIFQYYREEENGRGNFPPRFSGLQFPNYSSELNVNALELDDSALYLCASRPAGGSSYEQYFGPGTRLTVT.

The CDR3 DNA follows: TGTGCCTGGAGTGTACTTGTCTCTGGAAACACCATATATTTT. Amino acids: CAWSVLVSGNTIYF. This rearrangement joins TRBV30 to TRBJ1-3; no reliable D call. Germline CDR1 is GTSNPN and CDR2 is SVGIG (reference sequence). This CDR3 comprises 14 residues. V was clipped by 0 bases and J by 0 bases, with 6 bases between them.

The rearrangement joins TRBV29-1 to TRBJ2-5; perhaps TRBD1 as D (5 bases). Germline CDR1 SQVTM, CDR2 ANQGSEA. V lost 4 bases and J lost 2, with 23 bases in between. The CDR3 consists of 17 residues. The CDR3, as DNA: TGCAGCGTTGTCCTTGTCCACCCAGGGCTTCCTCAAGAGACCCAGTACTTC. It codes for CSVVLVHPGLPQETQYF.

This clone appeared a single time. The chain employs TRBV19 and TRBJ2-1; D uncertain. CDR3 length: 12 amino acids. Germline CDR1 is LNHDA and CDR2 is SQIVND (reference sequence). Trimming stripped 3 bases from V and 4 bases from J, with 4 bases between. The DNA for the CDR3 is TGTGCCAGTAGTATCAATTACAATGAGCAGTTCTTC. This sequence encodes CASSINYNEQFF.

The CDR3 coding sequence is TGTGCCAGCAGTTTCGGACAACAGGGTGGCTACACCTTC. Residues: CASSFGQQGGYTF. This chain links TRBV12-3 or TRBV12-4 with TRBJ1-2, with D maybe TRBD1 (6 bases). The V gene lost 3 bases and the J gene lost 7 bases, with 12 bases spanning the gap. This CDR3 region has 13 residues.

This chain links TRBV6-5 with TRBJ1-4, with 8 bases matching TRBD1. The V gene's germline CDR1 is MNHEY and CDR2 SVGAGI. With V trimmed by 11 bases and J by 8 bases, 7 bases remained unmatched. The CDR3 has 12 residues. The CDR3 sequence: CAEGQEGEKLFF. The CDR3 nucleotides are TGTGCCGAGGGACAGGAGGGAGAAAAACTGTTTTTT.